The 8 T cell receptor beta chains presented below share a single source sample, sequenced in a study of blood T cell repertoires in COVID-19. The repertoire was sequenced with immunoSEQ multiplex PCR; TCRdb's copy has only in-frame clones and lacks some. The table shows some 320,000 clones, with 70% to 90% occurring only once. The sample taken for sequencing was peripheral blood. The receptors shown here come from a human donor in a cohort sampled during active COVID-19.

CDR3 bases: TGTGCCAGCAGTGTCAGAGACAGGGGCACAGATACGCAGTATTTT. This translates into CASSVRDRGTDTQYF. This rearrangement joins TRBV25-1 to TRBJ2-3; 7 bases are a match to TRBD1. There are 15 residues in the CDR3. The trim removed 4 bases at V and 1 base at J, leaving 5 bases unmatched. The germline V gene encodes CDR1 MGHDK and CDR2 SYGVNS.

The J gene is TRBJ1-5, the V gene TRBV7-2; possible D gene TRBD1, 5 bases. V was shortened by 3 bases and J by 7 bases, with 10 bases between the two germline ends. Germline V CDR1 and CDR2: SGHTA, FQGNSA. The CDR3 totals 13 residues. The CDR3 spells CASSFQGGQPQHF. The CDR3 DNA sequence: TGTGCCAGCAGCTTCCAGGGTGGGCAGCCCCAGCATTTT.

The chain couples TRBV5-1 to TRBJ2-1; the D gene is possibly TRBD2 (5 bases). The CDR3 contains 15 residues. Germline V gene lookup returns CDR1 SGHRS and CDR2 YFSETQ. Deletions cut 4 bases from V and 8 bases from J, with 19 bases between. The CDR3, as DNA: TGCGCCAGCAGCCGGCCGGCCGGGAATCGAGATGAGCAGTTCTTC. Protein: CASSRPAGNRDEQFF.

Here the CDR3 DNA reads TGTGCCTGGAGTGTACCCCCCGGGGGGATCTACGAGCAGTACTTC. Amino acid sequence: CAWSVPPGGIYEQYF. This sequence joins TRBV30 and TRBJ2-7; TRBD2 matches 7 bases. The germline V gene encodes CDR1 GTSNPN and CDR2 SVGIG (reference sequence). The V gene end was trimmed by 0 bases and the J gene end by 3 bases; junction bases not matched to a gene: 8. This CDR3 has 15 amino acids.

As for this clone: An end of the junction differs from the germline gene, which may be a read error. The chain couples TRBV7-9 to TRBJ1-4; D gene unclear. Germline V gives CDR1 SEHNR, CDR2 FQNEAQ (reference sequence). The CDR3 is made up of 16 amino acids. The CDR3 DNA follows: TGTGCCAGCAGCTTGGCTTTAGACCCTACTAGTGAAAAACTGTTTTTT. Translating it yields CASSLALDPTSEKLFF.

The chain has TRBV6-5 and TRBJ2-3; 7 bases align to TRBD1. Germline values: CDR1 MNHEY, CDR2 SVGAGI. V lost 6 bases, J lost 3 bases, and 9 bases stayed unmatched. The CDR3 runs 15 residues. Written as DNA, the CDR3 is TGTGCCAGCAGCCTCGCTTCGGGACAGACAGATACGCAGTATTTT. Protein sequence: CASSLASGQTDTQYF.

V gene TRBV4-1 combines with J gene TRBJ1-4; 10 nucleotides agree with TRBD1. With V trimmed by 3 bases and J by 8 bases, 6 bases remained unmatched. Germline CDR1 and CDR2: MGHRA and YSYEKL. The CDR3 loop spans 15 amino acids. The CDR3 region has the DNA TGCGCCAGCAGCCACCCGACAGGGGGCTCAGAAAAACTGTTTTTT. Amino acid sequence: CASSHPTGGSEKLFF.

The chain combines TRBV7-9 with TRBJ1-1, with D possibly matching TRBD1 (5 bases). Per the germline V gene, CDR1 is SEHNR and CDR2 is FQNEAQ (reference sequence). The germline V and J ends were trimmed by 5 bases and 2 bases, with 12 bases remaining between them. This CDR3 is built from 14 residues. CDR3 protein: CASSRGGVNTEAFF. The CDR3 DNA reads as TGTGCCAGCAGCCGGGGGGGAGTAAACACTGAAGCTTTCTTT. The complete variable domain, with remaining parts taken from reference TRBV7-9 and TRBJ1-1, reads DTGVSQNPRHKITKRGQNVTFRCDPISEHNRLYWYRQTLGQGPEFLTYFQNEAQLEKSRLLSDRFSAERPKGSFSTLEIQRTEQGDSAMYLCASSRGGVNTEAFFGQGTRLTVV.